One and the same sample provided the 23 T cell receptor beta chains below, sequenced in a study of Ad26.COV2.S vaccination and SARS-CoV-2 variants. The method was immunoSEQ multiplex PCR; TCRdb's version includes in-frame clones alone and lacks a portion of them. The sample holds 440,000 or so clones, roughly 88% seen once. Noted treatment: around 19 received Ad26.COV2.S at low or high dose, single or two shots; 5 received placebo; per-sample allocation not given. On day 63 after the first injection, vaccine and placebo recipients gave samples. The starting material was peripheral blood, obtained in a trial of Ad26.COV2.S vaccine versus placebo. The source is a person between 18 and 59 years old who received the Ad26.COV2.S COVID-19 vaccine or a placebo.

The J gene is TRBJ1-1, the V gene TRBV19, with 8 bases aligning to TRBD1. The V gene's germline CDR1 is LNHDA and CDR2 SQIVND (reference sequence). Trimming at V came to 3 bases and at J to 3 bases, leaving 6 bases not matched to a gene. The CDR3 extends over 15 amino acids. The CDR3 DNA reads as TGTGCCAGTAGTATCCCGGGACAGGAATACACTGAAGCTTTCTTT. Protein product: CASSIPGQEYTEAFF.

The chain combines TRBV5-6 with TRBJ1-5; 7 bases fit TRBD1. This CDR3 spans 14 amino acids. Germline values: CDR1 SGHDT, CDR2 YYEEEE. J gave up 2 bases and V 4 bases, and 3 bases lay outside the gene matches. The CDR3 here is CASSQTGGNQPQHF. The CDR3 region has the DNA TGTGCCAGCAGCCAAACAGGGGGCAATCAGCCCCAGCATTTT.

This chain connects TRBV19 to TRBJ1-4, with TRBD1 matching over 10 bases. V trimming: 7 bases; J trimming: 7 bases; junction bases outside the gene matches: 6. The CDR3 length is 14 residues. The germline V gene has CDR1 LNHDA and CDR2 SQIVND (reference sequence). CDR3 coding DNA: TGTGCCAGTACCAGGGACAGGGGAGCTGAAAAACTGTTTTTT. Protein product: CASTRDRGAEKLFF.

J is TRBJ2-1 and V is TRBV18, with TRBD1 matching over 9 bases. CDR1 and CDR2 from the germline V gene are KGHSH and LQKENI. This CDR3 spans 13 amino acids. The J segment lost 7 bases and the V segment lost 3 bases, leaving 1 base of the junction unmatched. The CDR3 loop reads CASSPGQGNEQFF. CDR3 sequence (DNA): TGTGCCAGCTCACCCGGACAGGGGAATGAGCAGTTCTTC.

A single count supports this clone. This chain joins TRBV9 and TRBJ1-3; D perhaps matches TRBD1 (5 bases). The CDR3 is 17 residues long. Germline V gene lookup returns CDR1 SGDLS and CDR2 YYNGEE. Trimming cost V 0 bases and J 1 base, with 14 bases left between them. The CDR3 loop is CASSVGGSGVSGNTIYF. The DNA for the CDR3 is TGTGCCAGCAGCGTAGGGGGCTCGGGGGTATCTGGAAACACCATATATTTT. The whole variable domain, filled in from reference TRBV9 and TRBJ1-3, reads DSGVTQTPKHLITATGQRVTLRCSPRSGDLSVYWYQQSLDQGLQFLIQYYNGEERAKGNILERFSAQQFPDLHSELNLSSLELGDSALYFCASSVGGSGVSGNTIYFGEGSWLTVV.

This sequence joins TRBV19 and TRBJ1-1; D uncertain. CDR1 LNHDA and CDR2 SQIVND come from the germline V gene (reference sequence). The CDR3 loop spans 12 amino acids. The V end was cut by 5 bases, the J end by 2 bases, with 6 bases between. The CDR3 coding sequence is TGTGCCAGTAGTTCACCCAACACTGAAGCTTTCTTT. Its translation is CASSSPNTEAFF.

V and J are TRBV9 and TRBJ2-5, with a possible D match to TRBD2 (5 bases). The CDR3 is made up of 14 amino acids. The V gene lost 0 bases and the J gene lost 0 bases, with 6 bases spanning the gap. The germline gives CDR1 SGDLS, CDR2 YYNGEE. CDR3 sequence: CASSVGRNQETQYF. CDR3 DNA sequence: TGTGCCAGCAGCGTAGGGAGGAACCAAGAGACCCAGTACTTC.

This chain uses TRBV7-6 with TRBJ2-3; maybe TRBD1 (6 bases). The germline V gene has CDR1 SGHVS and CDR2 FNYEAQ. CDR3 length equals 16 residues. The ends were cut back, 5 bases at V and 4 bases at J, with 19 bases in the middle. The CDR3 region has the DNA TGTGCCAGCAGCGTAGAGATTTTAGACAGGCCAGATACGCAGTATTTT. Amino acids: CASSVEILDRPDTQYF.

The rearrangement uses TRBV7-9 and TRBJ1-5, with 9 bases fitting TRBD1. Germline CDR1 is SEHNR and CDR2 is FQNEAQ (reference sequence). V trimming: 1 base; J trimming: 4 bases; junction bases outside the gene matches: 5. There are 16 residues in the CDR3. CDR3 region: CASSLESTGGNQPQHF. As DNA, the CDR3 is TGTGCCAGCAGCTTAGAGTCGACAGGGGGAAATCAGCCCCAGCATTTT.

Only one count was recorded for this clone. This sequence joins TRBV28 and TRBJ1-2; no clear D. Germline values: CDR1 MDHEN, CDR2 SYDVKM. CDR3 size: 13 residues. Trimming pared 3 bases from V and 4 bases from J, leaving 9 bases between. The CDR3 DNA follows: TGTGCCAGCAGTTTGGCGGGGATCTATGGCTACACCTTC. This codes for CASSLAGIYGYTF.

The rearrangement uses TRBV9 and TRBJ1-5, with a tentative D call TRBD1 (6 bases). The V and J ends lost 3 bases and 4 bases respectively, with 11 bases between them. The CDR3 consists of 14 residues. CDR1 is SGDLS, CDR2 YYNGEE, per germline. DNA of the CDR3: TGTGCCAGCAGCGAGGACAGCAGGAATCAGCCCCAGCATTTT. This translates into CASSEDSRNQPQHF.

V and J are TRBV5-1 and TRBJ2-3; TRBD2 aligns across 11 bases. The junction had 9 bases not matched to a gene; V was cut back by 4 bases and J by 2 bases. The CDR3 consists of 17 residues. Germline CDR1 reads SGHRS; CDR2 reads YFSETQ. CDR3 nucleotide sequence: TGCGCCAGCAGCGGCGGGGCTAGCGGGAGGCACACAGATACGCAGTATTTT. Its translation: CASSGGASGRHTDTQYF.

The rearrangement links TRBV28 to TRBJ2-1; 10 bases are shared with TRBD2. The ends lost 8 bases at V and 7 bases at J; junction bases unmatched: 5. Germline V gives CDR1 MDHEN, CDR2 SYDVKM. This CDR3 region has 13 residues. For the CDR3, the DNA is TGTGCCAGCGAGCGGGAGGGCGATAATGAGCAGTTCTTC. Translating it yields CASEREGDNEQFF.

The chain recombines TRBV7-2 with TRBJ2-1, with D hard to call. V gave up 2 bases and J gave up 7 bases, with 12 bases separating them. The CDR3 runs 14 residues. Germline V gene data show CDR1 as SGHTA and CDR2 as FQGNSA. The CDR3 sequence is CASSLTKPRNEQFF. Here the CDR3 DNA reads TGTGCCAGCAGCTTAACAAAACCTAGGAATGAGCAGTTCTTC.

The chain recombines TRBV24-1 with TRBJ2-5; 7 bases are a match to TRBD2. V shed 3 bases, J shed 3 bases, and the junction held 12 bases outside the gene matches. The CDR3 is 17 amino acids. The germline CDR1 and CDR2 sequences are KGHDR and SFDVKD. CDR3 coding DNA: TGTGCCACCAGTGATCCACCGGGACCGGGGGGAAAAGAGACCCAGTACTTC. Translation gives CATSDPPGPGGKETQYF.

The chain is built from TRBV11-2 and TRBJ2-1; 8 nucleotides line up with TRBD2. This CDR3 is 16 amino acids long. Germline CDR1 is SGHAT and CDR2 is FQNNGV. The V segment lost 0 bases and the J segment 4 bases; nucleotides outside the gene matches: 5. DNA of the CDR3: TGTGCCAGCAGCTTAGAGTCGGGAGGGCATTACAATGAGCAGTTCTTC. Translation gives CASSLESGGHYNEQFF. The whole variable domain, filled in from reference TRBV11-2 and TRBJ2-1, reads EAGVAQSPRYKIIEKRQSVAFWCNPISGHATLYWYQQILGQGPKLLIQFQNNGVVDDSQLPKDRFSAERLKGVDSTLKIQPAKLEDSAVYLCASSLESGGHYNEQFFGPGTRLTVL.

This chain connects TRBV7-9 to TRBJ2-1; D possibly corresponds to TRBD2 (5 bases). V was cut by 1 base and J by 1 base, with 11 bases left in between. Per the germline V gene, CDR1 is SEHNR and CDR2 is FQNEAQ (reference sequence). CDR3 length equals 16 residues. The CDR3 loop is CASSLGGGRSYNEQFF. The CDR3 bases are TGTGCCAGCAGCTTAGGTGGCGGGCGGTCCTACAATGAGCAGTTCTTC.

The chain couples TRBV11-2 to TRBJ2-2; D may match TRBD1 or TRBD2 (6 bases each). The V end lost 2 bases, the J end lost 8 bases, and 15 bases lay between the germline ends. This CDR3 spans 15 amino acids. From germline, CDR1 is SGHAT and CDR2 FQNNGV. The CDR3 is CASSLNHRGVGELFF. The CDR3, as DNA: TGTGCCAGCAGCTTAAACCATAGGGGGGTTGGGGAGCTGTTTTTT.

This chain joins TRBV3-1 (or the pseudogene TRBV3-2) and TRBJ2-7; 8 bases align to TRBD2. This CDR3 comprises 18 residues. Germline CDR1 LGHDT, CDR2 YNNKEL (reference sequence). After removal of 3 bases from V and 8 bases from J, the junction contained 21 bases not matched to a gene. The CDR3 DNA sequence: TGTGCCAGCAGCCAGTACGGCAGCCAGGGACTAGTCGGGGGCAAGCAGTACTTC. It encodes CASSQYGSQGLVGGKQYF.

This chain connects TRBV6-5 to TRBJ1-6; possibly TRBD1 for D (5 bases). V was trimmed by 8 bases and J by 7 bases, leaving 12 bases between them. Germline CDR1 MNHEY, CDR2 SVGAGI. CDR3 length: 13 amino acids. CDR3 in DNA: TGTGCCAGCTGGGGCCCTGGAAATTCACCCCTCCACTTT. Its translation: CASWGPGNSPLHF.

The genes are TRBV10-1 and TRBJ1-2, with TRBD1 identical over 7 bases. Trimming removed 2 bases from V and 4 bases from J; junction bases left unmatched: 1. Germline V gene sequence: CDR1 WNHNN, CDR2 SYGVQD (reference sequence). The CDR3 totals 13 residues. The CDR3 DNA sequence: TGCGCCAGCAGTGAGAGGGACAGCTATGGCTACACCTTC. It encodes CASSERDSYGYTF.

This clone has more than one count but fewer than ten. The chain uses TRBV5-4 and TRBJ2-7; no clear D. Trimming shortened V by 4 bases and J by 7 bases, and 15 bases separated the two germline ends. CDR3 length equals 13 residues. Looked up from germline, CDR1 is SGHNT and CDR2 is YYREEE (reference sequence). CDR3 in amino acids: CASSPRAAREQYF. In DNA, the CDR3 is TGTGCCAGCAGCCCCAGAGCAGCTAGAGAGCAGTACTTC.

The chain couples TRBV27 to TRBJ2-7; 11 nucleotides align to TRBD2. Germline CDR1 and CDR2: MNHEY and SMNVEV (reference sequence). This CDR3 region has 14 residues. Trimming took 5 bases from V and 3 from J; bases not matched to a gene: 3. Here the CDR3 DNA reads TGTGCCAGCAGTCTAGCGGGAGGAGGCTACGAGCAGTACTTC. Its protein is CASSLAGGGYEQYF.